Each of the 21 T cell receptor beta chains below was sequenced from the same sample in a study of PD-1 blockade in classical Hodgkin lymphoma. Data came from immunoSEQ multiplex PCR; TCRdb stores just in-frame clones and leaves some out. The profile covers 13,000 or so clones, with 79% appearing a single time and roughly 1.4% taken by the ten largest. With no exception, relapse followed autologous stem cell transplantation in all patients, and brentuximab vedotin exposure varied. Negative magnetic selection isolated CD4+ T cells from thawed PBMCs. The specimen was CD4+ T cells from blood, collected at baseline. Source of these receptors: a human donor with classical Hodgkin lymphoma.

This chain links TRBV18 with TRBJ1-2, with TRBD1 matching over 8 bases. CDR1 is KGHSH and CDR2 is LQKENI in the germline V gene. The CDR3 totals 18 residues. The V and J ends lost 1 base and 0 bases, in that order; junction bases with no gene match: 10. CDR3 DNA: TGTGCCAGCTCACCACTGGCTGGCGGACAGGGCCCTAACTATGGCTACACCTTC. Its protein product is CASSPLAGGQGPNYGYTF.

This rearrangement joins TRBV5-1 to TRBJ2-7; D may match TRBD1 or TRBD2 (5 bases each). This CDR3 is built from 14 residues. Germline CDR1 SGHRS, CDR2 YFSETQ. The V and J ends lost 3 bases and 0 bases respectively, with 10 bases between them. The CDR3 reads CASSSGPSSYEQYF. The CDR3 coding sequence is TGCGCCAGCAGCTCGGGACCGAGCTCCTACGAGCAGTACTTC.

The V and J genes are TRBV30 and TRBJ1-1, with D unclear. CDR3 length: 18 amino acids. CDR1 is GTSNPN, CDR2 SVGIG, per germline (reference sequence). Trimming pared 2 bases from V and 2 bases from J, leaving 24 bases between. The chain's CDR3 is CAWSRAELLARSNTEAFF. Here the CDR3 DNA reads TGTGCCTGGAGTAGGGCTGAGCTTTTGGCCCGTAGTAACACTGAAGCTTTCTTT.

The gene calls are TRBV29-1 and TRBJ2-1; either TRBD1 or TRBD2 may supply D (5 bases each). Trimming stripped 7 bases from V and 3 bases from J, with 13 bases between. The CDR3 has 13 residues. The germline V gene encodes CDR1 SQVTM and CDR2 ANQGSEA. As DNA, the CDR3 is TGCAGCGGTGGGACCCTTAGCTACAATGAGCAGTTCTTC. Translating it yields CSGGTLSYNEQFF.

The V call is TRBV5-8, the J call TRBJ2-7; no definite D call. Germline V gene lookup returns CDR1 SGHTS and CDR2 YDEGEE. The CDR3 is 12 amino acids. The germline V and J ends were trimmed by 5 bases and 3 bases, with 9 bases remaining between them. The CDR3 region is CASRRPIYEQYF. Written as DNA, the CDR3 is TGTGCCAGCAGAAGACCGATCTACGAGCAGTACTTC.

In this sample, this clone turned up once. The J gene is TRBJ2-5, the V gene TRBV11-2; D call uncertain. This CDR3 region has 11 residues. Trimming took 5 bases from V and 2 from J, leaving 3 bases between them. Germline V gene lookup returns CDR1 SGHAT and CDR2 FQNNGV. The CDR3 reads CASSTQETQYF. In DNA form, the CDR3 reads TGTGCCAGCAGCACGCAAGAGACCCAGTACTTC.

This rearrangement joins TRBV7-2 to TRBJ2-7; 12 nucleotides line up with TRBD2. The V and J ends lost 6 bases and 0 bases, in that order; junction bases with no gene match: 6. Germline V gene lookup returns CDR1 SGHTA and CDR2 FQGNSA. The CDR3 has 16 amino acids. CDR3 sequence: CASSRGLAGSSYEQYF. DNA for the CDR3: TGTGCCAGCAGTCGCGGACTAGCGGGGAGCTCCTACGAGCAGTACTTC.

The chain joins TRBV5-1 to TRBJ2-2; perhaps TRBD1 as D (5 bases). The CDR3 runs 13 residues. Germline V gene sequence: CDR1 SGHRS, CDR2 YFSETQ. Trimming shortened V by 4 bases and J by 4 bases, and 8 bases separated the two germline ends. In DNA form, the CDR3 reads TGCGCCAGCAGCCCGGACACCACCGGGGAGCTGTTTTTT. It codes for CASSPDTTGELFF.

The table lists this clone with a few counts. This chain links TRBV5-6 with TRBJ1-6; D not resolved. V lost 0 bases and J lost 9, with 10 bases in between. This CDR3 is 14 amino acids long. Looked up from germline, CDR1 is SGHDT and CDR2 is YYEEEE. CDR3 residues: CASSLGQRRSPLHF. In DNA form, the CDR3 reads TGTGCCAGCAGCTTGGGTCAGCGCCGTTCACCCCTCCACTTT.

The V and J genes are TRBV28 and TRBJ1-2; possible D gene TRBD1, 6 bases. Germline lookup yields CDR1 MDHEN and CDR2 SYDVKM. There are 18 residues in the CDR3. Trimming left V 5 bases short and J 5 bases short, with 27 bases between. CDR3 nucleotide sequence: TGTGCCAGCAGTCCTAGTAGGGGGAAGAGGGGCAGCGGTTATGGCTACACCTTC. Amino acid sequence: CASSPSRGKRGSGYGYTF.

This clone was seen only a few times. The CDR3 sequence is CASSPILRTQILGSEKLFF. CDR3 DNA: TGCGCCAGCAGCCCCATTTTGAGGACCCAGATCCTTGGGTCCGAAAAACTGTTTTTT. The V and J genes are TRBV5-1 and TRBJ1-4; D unclear. Looked up from germline, CDR1 is SGHRS and CDR2 is YFSETQ. This CDR3 comprises 19 residues. The V gene lost 4 bases and the J gene lost 8 bases, with 30 bases spanning the gap.

This clone was found once. This rearrangement joins TRBV28 to TRBJ2-2, with a possible D match to TRBD2 (5 bases). Trimming pared 3 bases from V and 4 bases from J, leaving 18 bases between. This CDR3 has 17 amino acids. Germline V gene data show CDR1 as MDHEN and CDR2 as SYDVKM. The CDR3: CASSFIQRASRTGELFF. The CDR3 nucleotides are TGTGCCAGCAGTTTTATTCAACGGGCTAGCCGCACCGGGGAGCTGTTTTTT.

This chain connects TRBV28 to TRBJ1-3; D not certain. Germline V CDR1 and CDR2: MDHEN, SYDVKM. V shed 5 bases and J shed 0 bases, with 8 bases lying between them. This CDR3 region has 14 residues. CDR3 coding DNA: TGTGCCAGCAGTCCAACACGCTCTGGAAACACCATATATTTT. This gives the protein CASSPTRSGNTIYF.

The J gene is TRBJ1-1, the V gene TRBV2, with D hard to call. The CDR3 is 13 amino acids. CDR1 and CDR2 from the germline V gene are SNHLY and FYNNEI. Trimming took off 3 bases at V and 10 bases at J, with 15 bases between the two ends. This chain's CDR3 is CASSEWPASRAFF. As DNA, the CDR3 is TGTGCCAGCAGTGAGTGGCCCGCTAGTAGAGCTTTCTTT.

The V and J genes are TRBV27 and TRBJ1-4; D is unresolved. The CDR3 has 13 amino acids. Between the trimmed V and J ends, which lost 0 bases and 7 bases, there was a span of 6 bases. Germline loops: CDR1 MNHEY, CDR2 SMNVEV (reference sequence). The CDR3 loop reads CASSLSWSEKLFF. Here the CDR3 DNA reads TGTGCCAGCAGTTTATCGTGGAGTGAAAAACTGTTTTTT.

This chain links TRBV6-1 with TRBJ2-5; TRBD2 agrees at 9 bases. The germline CDR1 and CDR2 sequences are MNHNS and SASEGT. The length of the CDR3 is 16 residues. The junction had 6 bases not matched to a gene; V was cut back by 2 bases and J by 2 bases. CDR3: CASSEFAGGLQETQYF. As DNA, the CDR3 is TGTGCCAGCAGTGAATTCGCGGGGGGGCTACAAGAGACCCAGTACTTC.

V usage is TRBV6-5 and J usage is TRBJ2-5; maybe TRBD1 (6 bases). V shed 2 bases and J shed 3 bases, with 10 bases lying between them. In germline, CDR1 is MNHEY, CDR2 SVGAGI. The CDR3 has 14 residues. The CDR3 coding sequence is TGTGCCAGCAGTTACCACGGACAGAAAGAGACCCAGTACTTC. It encodes CASSYHGQKETQYF.

This clone has just a few counts. The chain has TRBV29-1 and TRBJ1-2, with TRBD1 identical over 8 bases. Germline lookup yields CDR1 SQVTM and CDR2 ANQGSEA. The J segment lost 8 bases and the V segment lost 6 bases, leaving 8 bases of the junction unmatched. The CDR3 has 12 amino acids. The CDR3 loop reads CSVEDRVLGYTF. CDR3 nucleotide sequence: TGCAGCGTCGAGGACAGGGTGCTCGGCTACACCTTC.

The count of this clone is one. The chain uses TRBV29-1 and TRBJ2-7; D perhaps matches TRBD2 (5 bases). CDR3 length equals 12 residues. Trimming pared 6 bases from V and 0 bases from J, leaving 9 bases between. Germline V gene sequence: CDR1 SQVTM, CDR2 ANQGSEA. CDR3 in amino acids: CSVLRDSYEQYF. CDR3 in DNA: TGCAGCGTCCTCCGGGACTCCTACGAGCAGTACTTC.

The V and J genes are TRBV2 and TRBJ1-1; perhaps TRBD1 as D (6 bases). Germline loops: CDR1 SNHLY, CDR2 FYNNEI. V dropped 4 bases and J dropped 5 bases, with 11 bases sitting between them. The CDR3 contains 13 residues. CDR3 nucleotide sequence: TGTGCCAGCAGTGGGGATAGGGGGACTGAAGCTTTCTTT. It translates to CASSGDRGTEAFF. Combining the CDR3 with reference TRBV2 and TRBJ1-1 gives the whole variable domain EPEVTQTPSHQVTQMGQEVILRCVPISNHLYFYWYRQILGQKVEFLVSFYNNEISEKSEIFDDQFSVERPDGSNFTLKIRSTKLEDSAMYFCASSGDRGTEAFFGQGTRLTVV.

This clone was detected once. V is TRBV7-2 and J is TRBJ1-1, with D perhaps TRBD1 (5 bases). Germline CDR1 is SGHTA and CDR2 is FQGNSA. This CDR3 comprises 14 residues. V was cut by 2 bases and J by 0 bases, with 7 bases left in between. The chain's CDR3 is CASSLRGVNTEAFF. CDR3 sequence (DNA): TGTGCCAGCAGCTTACGGGGGGTGAACACTGAAGCTTTCTTT.